A selection of T cell receptor beta chains follows, all from one sample in a study of identical twins. TCRdb fed the 5' RACE reads into MiXCR, producing one record per CDR3 protein. There are about 470,000 distinct CDR3 sequences in the sample; more than 20% occur only once, and 2.9% lies in the top ten. These data were likewise used in another study, on T cells expressing NK-cell markers.

Sequenced input: CD4+ T cells sorted from blood. These TCRs come from a woman aged 18 to 35 in good health. CDR3s include the opening cysteine and the closing phenylalanine or tryptophan. D genes are given only for firm matches. Some rows have no size entry. The others give once, few or many, or a class for an expanded clone.

v_gene: TRBV7-6; abundance: -; j_gene: TRBJ2-2; d_gene: TRBD2; CDR3aa: CASRLTPTSGETGELFF; CDR3nt: TGTGCCAGCAGGCTCACCCCTACTAGCGGAGAAACCGGGGAGCTGTTTTTT
v_gene: TRBV6-2/TRBV6-3; abundance: -; j_gene: TRBJ2-7; d_gene: TRBD2; CDR3aa: CASRTSGVSEQYF; CDR3nt: TGTGCCAGCAGGACTAGCGGGGTGTCCGAGCAGTACTTC
v_gene: TRBV27; abundance: -; j_gene: TRBJ2-3; d_gene: -; CDR3aa: CASSLWAPAFTDTQYF; CDR3nt: TGTGCCAGCAGTTTGTGGGCTCCAGCTTTCACAGATACGCAGTATTTT
v_gene: TRBV15; abundance: -; j_gene: TRBJ2-1; d_gene: -; CDR3aa: CATSGRGDENNEQFF; CDR3nt: TGTGCCACCAGCGGACGAGGGGACGAGAACAATGAGCAGTTCTTC
v_gene: TRBV7-9; abundance: few; j_gene: TRBJ1-1; d_gene: -; CDR3aa: CASSPIGTLNTEAFF; CDR3nt: TGTGCCAGCAGCCCTATCGGGACACTGAACACTGAAGCTTTCTTT
v_gene: TRBV7-8; abundance: few; j_gene: TRBJ1-1; d_gene: -; CDR3aa: CASSYGEINREAFF; CDR3nt: TGTGCCAGCAGCTACGGGGAAATTAACAGGGAAGCTTTCTTT
v_gene: TRBV11-3; abundance: few; j_gene: TRBJ2-2; d_gene: -; CDR3aa: CASSLDPFAGELFF; CDR3nt: TGTGCCAGCAGCTTAGACCCCTTCGCAGGGGAGCTGTTTTTT
v_gene: TRBV20-1; abundance: -; j_gene: TRBJ1-1; d_gene: -; CDR3aa: CSAREHGVWTEAFF; CDR3nt: TGCAGTGCTAGAGAGCACGGGGTATGGACTGAAGCTTTCTTT
v_gene: TRBV21-1; abundance: few; j_gene: TRBJ2-7; d_gene: -; CDR3aa: CASSKEGLVSYEQYF; CDR3nt: TGTGCCAGCAGCAAGGAGGGATTAGTCTCCTACGAGCAGTACTTC
v_gene: TRBV19; abundance: -; j_gene: TRBJ2-1; d_gene: -; CDR3aa: CASSPQGIHEQFF; CDR3nt: TGTGCCAGTAGTCCTCAGGGTATCCATGAGCAGTTCTTC
v_gene: TRBV5-1; abundance: -; j_gene: TRBJ2-1; d_gene: -; CDR3aa: CASSWGQQGSSYNEQFF; CDR3nt: TGCGCCAGCAGCTGGGGGCAGCAGGGGTCCTCCTACAATGAGCAGTTCTTC
v_gene: TRBV29-1; abundance: few; j_gene: TRBJ1-1; d_gene: TRBD1; CDR3aa: CSADRAGDTEAFF; CDR3nt: TGCAGCGCCGACAGGGCCGGAGACACTGAAGCTTTCTTT
v_gene: TRBV11-2; abundance: few; j_gene: TRBJ2-1; d_gene: -; CDR3aa: CASSLEPSARDEQFF; CDR3nt: TGTGCCAGCAGCTTAGAGCCTAGTGCCCGTGATGAGCAGTTCTTC
v_gene: TRBV20-1; abundance: -; j_gene: TRBJ2-1; d_gene: -; CDR3aa: CSASFGQRQFF; CDR3nt: TGCAGTGCTAGCTTTGGGCAAAGGCAGTTCTTC
v_gene: TRBV5-1; abundance: few; j_gene: TRBJ2-4; d_gene: TRBD2; CDR3aa: CASSPMTSGGPNIQYF; CDR3nt: TGCGCCAGCAGCCCTATGACTAGCGGGGGGCCGAACATTCAGTACTTC
v_gene: TRBV28; abundance: -; j_gene: TRBJ1-2; d_gene: -; CDR3aa: CASSSAGGPHSGYTF; CDR3nt: TGTGCCAGCAGCTCAGCGGGGGGACCTCATAGTGGCTACACCTTC
v_gene: TRBV11-2; abundance: -; j_gene: TRBJ2-7; d_gene: TRBD2; CDR3aa: CASSSSGLYEQYF; CDR3nt: TGTGCCAGCAGCTCTAGCGGGCTTTACGAGCAGTACTTC
v_gene: TRBV7-2; abundance: few; j_gene: TRBJ2-7; d_gene: -; CDR3aa: CASSDVGSYEQYF; CDR3nt: TGTGCCAGCAGCGACGTCGGCTCCTACGAGCAGTACTTC
v_gene: TRBV2; abundance: -; j_gene: TRBJ2-7; d_gene: TRBD1; CDR3aa: CAILPRDRGVYEQYF; CDR3nt: TGTGCCATTTTACCCCGGGACAGGGGTGTCTACGAGCAGTACTTC
v_gene: TRBV6-2/TRBV6-3; abundance: -; j_gene: TRBJ2-2; d_gene: TRBD2; CDR3aa: CASSPPGLATGELFF; CDR3nt: TGTGCCAGCAGTCCGCCGGGACTAGCAACCGGGGAGCTGTTTTTT
v_gene: TRBV7-2; abundance: few; j_gene: TRBJ2-1; d_gene: TRBD2; CDR3aa: CASSSGTSVSYNEQFF; CDR3nt: TGTGCCAGCAGTTCCGGGACTAGCGTCTCCTACAATGAGCAGTTCTTC
v_gene: TRBV5-1; abundance: -; j_gene: TRBJ2-1; d_gene: -; CDR3aa: CASRGGTGNEQFF; CDR3nt: TGCGCCAGTAGAGGGGGGACCGGCAATGAGCAGTTCTTC
v_gene: TRBV18; abundance: few; j_gene: TRBJ2-7; d_gene: TRBD1; CDR3aa: CASSSAQGGEQYF; CDR3nt: TGTGCCAGCTCATCCGCACAGGGGGGCGAGCAGTACTTC
v_gene: TRBV7-2; abundance: few; j_gene: TRBJ2-3; d_gene: TRBD2; CDR3aa: CASSLARGGAMTDTQYF; CDR3nt: TGTGCCAGCAGCTTAGCACGGGGGGGGGCCATGACAGATACGCAGTATTTT
v_gene: TRBV27; abundance: many; j_gene: TRBJ2-2; d_gene: -; CDR3aa: CASSLQVNTGELFF; CDR3nt: TGTGCCAGCAGTTTACAGGTGAACACCGGGGAGCTGTTTTTT
v_gene: TRBV5-1; abundance: -; j_gene: TRBJ1-2; d_gene: -; CDR3aa: CASRNARTPNYGYTF; CDR3nt: TGCGCCAGCAGGAACGCCCGGACCCCTAACTATGGCTACACCTTC
v_gene: TRBV12-3/TRBV12-4; abundance: few; j_gene: TRBJ2-2; d_gene: TRBD2; CDR3aa: CASSGTSMTGELFF; CDR3nt: TGTGCCAGCAGTGGGACTAGCATGACCGGGGAGCTGTTTTTT
v_gene: TRBV12-3/TRBV12-4; abundance: few; j_gene: TRBJ1-3; d_gene: -; CDR3aa: CASTKQGMGNTIYF; CDR3nt: TGTGCCAGCACCAAACAGGGAATGGGAAACACCATATATTTT
v_gene: TRBV20-1; abundance: -; j_gene: TRBJ1-2; d_gene: -; CDR3aa: CSARDPGSNYGYTF; CDR3nt: TGCAGTGCTAGAGATCCGGGATCTAACTATGGCTACACCTTC
v_gene: TRBV20-1; abundance: -; j_gene: TRBJ2-1; d_gene: TRBD2; CDR3aa: CSARPPLSGTYNEQFF; CDR3nt: TGCAGTGCTAGACCCCCTCTTAGCGGGACTTACAATGAGCAGTTCTTC
v_gene: TRBV3-1; abundance: few; j_gene: TRBJ1-2; d_gene: -; CDR3aa: CASSQVGFGYTF; CDR3nt: TGTGCCAGCAGCCAAGTCGGCTTCGGCTACACCTTC
v_gene: TRBV5-1; abundance: -; j_gene: TRBJ1-4; d_gene: -; CDR3aa: CASSVQGANEKLFF; CDR3nt: TGCGCCAGCAGCGTACAGGGTGCTAATGAAAAACTGTTTTTT
v_gene: TRBV5-1; abundance: few; j_gene: TRBJ2-3; d_gene: -; CDR3aa: CASGIRGSTDTQYF; CDR3nt: TGCGCCAGCGGAATCCGGGGCAGCACAGATACGCAGTATTTT
v_gene: TRBV7-9; abundance: -; j_gene: TRBJ2-2; d_gene: -; CDR3aa: CASSWTGNTGELFF; CDR3nt: TGTGCCAGCAGTTGGACGGGAAACACCGGGGAGCTGTTTTTT
v_gene: TRBV5-1; abundance: -; j_gene: TRBJ2-3; d_gene: TRBD2; CDR3aa: CASSRLADRTDTQYF; CDR3nt: TGCGCCAGCAGCCGGCTAGCGGACCGCACAGATACGCAGTATTTT
v_gene: TRBV15; abundance: few; j_gene: TRBJ2-7; d_gene: -; CDR3aa: CATSRDLGSYEQYF; CDR3nt: TGTGCCACCAGCAGAGATTTGGGCAGCTACGAGCAGTACTTC
v_gene: TRBV25-1; abundance: many; j_gene: TRBJ1-6; d_gene: -; CDR3aa: CASSEYSGAGSPLHF; CDR3nt: TGTGCCAGCAGTGAATATTCAGGAGCAGGATCACCCCTCCACTTT
v_gene: TRBV11-2; abundance: -; j_gene: TRBJ2-7; d_gene: TRBD1; CDR3aa: CASSLDGTGGSYEQYF; CDR3nt: TGTGCCAGCAGCTTAGATGGGACAGGTGGTTCTTACGAGCAGTACTTC
v_gene: TRBV6-1; abundance: -; j_gene: TRBJ2-1; d_gene: -; CDR3aa: CASSESGYYNEQFF; CDR3nt: TGTGCCAGCAGTGAAAGCGGGTACTACAATGAGCAGTTCTTC
v_gene: TRBV7-9; abundance: -; j_gene: TRBJ2-5; d_gene: TRBD2; CDR3aa: CASSSVAGEGETQYF; CDR3nt: TGTGCCAGCAGCTCCGTAGCGGGAGAGGGAGAGACCCAGTACTTC
v_gene: TRBV6-2/TRBV6-3; abundance: few; j_gene: TRBJ2-7; d_gene: TRBD1; CDR3aa: CASTDGTGAYEQYF; CDR3nt: TGTGCCAGCACCGACGGGACAGGCGCCTACGAGCAGTACTTC
v_gene: TRBV5-1; abundance: few; j_gene: TRBJ2-3; d_gene: TRBD2; CDR3aa: CASKAGQSTDTQYF; CDR3nt: TGCGCCAGCAAAGCGGGGCAAAGCACAGATACGCAGTATTTT
v_gene: TRBV6-1; abundance: -; j_gene: TRBJ2-7; d_gene: TRBD2; CDR3aa: CASRPLAGGLRDEQYF; CDR3nt: TGTGCCAGCAGACCTCTAGCGGGGGGCTTGCGCGACGAGCAGTACTTC
v_gene: TRBV3-1; abundance: once; j_gene: TRBJ2-5; d_gene: -; CDR3aa: CASRYQGYETQYF; CDR3nt: TGTGCCAGCAGGTACCAGGGTTACGAGACCCAGTACTTC
v_gene: TRBV5-1; abundance: -; j_gene: TRBJ2-1; d_gene: -; CDR3aa: CASRGGALSSYNEQFF; CDR3nt: TGCGCCAGCAGGGGTGGCGCTCTTAGCTCCTACAATGAGCAGTTCTTC
v_gene: TRBV20-1; abundance: -; j_gene: TRBJ2-5; d_gene: -; CDR3aa: CSAPNRGQETQYF; CDR3nt: TGCAGTGCTCCGAATAGGGGCCAAGAGACCCAGTACTTC
v_gene: TRBV10-1; abundance: -; j_gene: TRBJ1-4; d_gene: -; CDR3aa: CASSKDGPNEKLFF; CDR3nt: TGCGCCAGCTCTAAGGACGGACCTAATGAAAAACTGTTTTTT
v_gene: TRBV9; abundance: -; j_gene: TRBJ2-2; d_gene: TRBD2; CDR3aa: CASSPMVEAGAGELFF; CDR3nt: TGTGCCAGCAGCCCGATGGTTGAAGCGGGGGCCGGGGAGCTGTTTTTT
v_gene: TRBV20-1; abundance: -; j_gene: TRBJ2-2; d_gene: -; CDR3aa: CSAREVSRWELFF; CDR3nt: TGCAGTGCTAGAGAGGTGTCTCGATGGGAGCTGTTTTTT
v_gene: TRBV2; abundance: -; j_gene: TRBJ2-2; d_gene: -; CDR3aa: CASSENGQANTGELFF; CDR3nt: TGTGCCAGCAGTGAAAATGGGCAGGCGAACACCGGGGAGCTGTTTTTT
v_gene: TRBV13; abundance: -; j_gene: TRBJ1-2; d_gene: -; CDR3aa: CAMGPGPGVAGYTF; CDR3nt: TGTGCCATGGGCCCTGGGCCAGGGGTTGCTGGCTACACCTTC